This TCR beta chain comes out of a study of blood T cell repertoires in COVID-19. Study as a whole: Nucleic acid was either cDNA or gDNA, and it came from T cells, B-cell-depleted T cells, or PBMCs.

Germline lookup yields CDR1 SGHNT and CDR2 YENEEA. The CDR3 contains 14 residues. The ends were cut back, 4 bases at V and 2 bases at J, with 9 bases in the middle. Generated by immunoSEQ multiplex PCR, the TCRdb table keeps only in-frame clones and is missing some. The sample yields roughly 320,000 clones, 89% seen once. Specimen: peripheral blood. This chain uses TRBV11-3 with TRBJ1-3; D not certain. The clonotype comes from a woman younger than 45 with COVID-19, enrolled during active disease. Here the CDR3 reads CASSSLRTGNTIYF. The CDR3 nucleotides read TGTGCCAGCAGCTCCCTGAGGACTGGAAACACCATATATTTT.